These 25 T cell receptor beta chains were all obtained from the same sample, sequenced in a study of shared clonotypes between healthy human individuals. In the naive CD8 group, cells lacked CD45RO and were positively selected for CCR7, so terminally differentiated effector memory CD45RA+ cells were left out. Assay: immunoSEQ multiplex PCR; the TCRdb copy retains only in-frame clones and omits some. The sample carries a few million clones, around 93% recorded once. The sequencing sample was made of naive CD8+ T cells from PBMCs. The source of these receptors is a man aged 18 to 35 in good health. Some clones in this sample may be carry-over from other donors' samples.

The chain is built from TRBV4-1 and TRBJ2-7; D ambiguous. Germline values: CDR1 MGHRA, CDR2 YSYEKL. V lost 0 bases, J lost 7 bases, and 7 bases lay in between. The CDR3 has 12 amino acids. CDR3 bases: TGCGCCAGCAGCCAAGATCGTGGAGAGCAGTACTTC. Translation: CASSQDRGEQYF.

This clone has a handful of counts. The sample contains more than one DNA sequence encoding this CDR3. The V and J genes are TRBV28 and TRBJ1-1; D not resolved. V dropped 6 bases and J dropped 0 bases, with 5 bases sitting between them. This CDR3 has 12 residues. Per the germline V gene, CDR1 is MDHEN and CDR2 is SYDVKM. The CDR3 nucleotides read TGTGCCAGCAGCCAGATGAACACTGAAGCTTTCTTT. This codes for CASSQMNTEAFF.

The J gene is TRBJ2-7, the V gene TRBV7-9; a weak D match, TRBD2 (6 bases). Germline CDR1 reads SEHNR; CDR2 reads FQNEAQ (reference sequence). Between the trimmed V and J ends, which lost 3 bases and 2 bases, there was a span of 11 bases. CDR3 length: 14 amino acids. CDR3 DNA sequence: TGTGCCAGCAGCTTTTGGACTATCGCCTACGAGCAGTACTTC. This codes for CASSFWTIAYEQYF.

This rearrangement joins TRBV27 to TRBJ2-5; D is undetermined. Between the trimmed V and J ends, which lost 7 bases and 2 bases, there was a span of 8 bases. Germline V gene sequence: CDR1 MNHEY, CDR2 SMNVEV (reference sequence). The CDR3 has 12 amino acids. CDR3 in DNA: TGTGCCAGCACCTCCAATCAAGAGACCCAGTACTTC. Protein: CASTSNQETQYF.

The rearrangement joins TRBV7-2 to TRBJ1-1; D not resolved. Germline CDR1 reads SGHTA; CDR2 reads FQGNSA. CDR3 length: 14 amino acids. Trimming stripped 4 bases from V and 4 bases from J, with 13 bases between. The CDR3 DNA is TGTGCCAGCAGCTACTGGGGAGGAACCACTGAAGCTTTCTTT. Its translation: CASSYWGGTTEAFF.

This clone is a singleton in its sample. The CDR3, as DNA: TGTGCCAGCAGTGGCGGACACATGATTAACTATGGCTACACCTTC. Protein sequence: CASSGGHMINYGYTF. The chain has TRBV6-1 and TRBJ1-2, with a weak D call TRBD1 (5 bases). This CDR3 region has 15 residues. Per germline, CDR1 MNHNS and CDR2 SASEGT. With 4 bases removed from V and 1 base from J, the gap between germline ends came to 13 bases.

The chain recombines TRBV7-2 with TRBJ2-1; TRBD2 aligns across 11 bases. Germline V CDR1 and CDR2: SGHTA, FQGNSA. This CDR3 comprises 15 residues. With 1 base clipped from V and 7 bases from J, the junction kept 3 bases outside the gene matches. CDR3 sequence: CASSLGSGRANEQFF. Written as DNA, the CDR3 is TGTGCCAGCAGCTTAGGTAGCGGGAGGGCGAATGAGCAGTTCTTC. Complete variable domain (other parts from reference TRBV7-2 and TRBJ2-1): GAGVSQSPSNKVTEKGKDVELRCDPISGHTALYWYRQSLGQGLEFLIYFQGNSAPDKSGLPSDRFSAERTGGSVSTLTIQRTQQEDSAVYLCASSLGSGRANEQFFGPGTRLTVL.

The rearrangement links TRBV9 to TRBJ2-3, with TRBD2 matching 7 bases. This CDR3 has 14 amino acids. V trimming: 3 bases; J trimming: 7 bases; junction bases outside the gene matches: 8. The germline V gene encodes CDR1 SGDLS and CDR2 YYNGEE. CDR3 in DNA: TGTGCCAGCAGCGAAGCGGGGTCCGCGAATACGCAGTATTTT. Encoded protein: CASSEAGSANTQYF.

This clone was recorded a few times. This chain connects TRBV4-1 to TRBJ1-2; D is uncertain. From germline, CDR1 is MGHRA and CDR2 YSYEKL. The V end was cut by 3 bases, the J end by 4 bases, with 6 bases between. The CDR3 covers 12 residues. Here the CDR3 reads CASSHKPYGYTF. DNA for the CDR3: TGCGCCAGCAGCCATAAGCCCTATGGCTACACCTTC.

The chain is built from TRBV27 and TRBJ2-1; tentative D call: TRBD2 (5 bases). Germline lookup yields CDR1 MNHEY and CDR2 SMNVEV (reference sequence). The V gene lost 5 bases and the J gene lost 12 bases, with 14 bases spanning the gap. CDR3 size: 12 residues. Here the CDR3 reads CASSKRQAVQFF. Here the CDR3 DNA reads TGTGCCAGCAGTAAGCGGCAGGCCGTGCAGTTCTTC.

The CDR3 DNA follows: TGTGCCAGCAGCTTGCCCGGGACGCTCTATGGCTACACCTTC. Amino acid sequence: CASSLPGTLYGYTF. This sequence joins TRBV5-5 and TRBJ1-2; the D gene is possibly TRBD1 (5 bases). CDR3 length: 14 amino acids. V was cut by 1 base and J by 4 bases, with 11 bases left in between. Germline V gene data show CDR1 as SGHKS and CDR2 as YYEKEE (reference sequence).

Concerning this clone itself: This may be a read error: a much more frequent sequence differs by one nucleotide. This rearrangement joins TRBV5-5 to TRBJ2-5, with D hard to call. The last part of the DNA fits TRBJ2-7 better; the J call may be wrong. This CDR3 comprises 11 residues. Germline V gene lookup returns CDR1 SGHKS and CDR2 YYEKEE (reference sequence). The CDR3 loop reads CASSISYEQYF. CDR3 DNA sequence: TGTGCCAGCAGCATCTCCTACGAGCAGTACTTC.

For this clone: Other DNA sequences in the sample encode the same CDR3. The chain couples TRBV27 to TRBJ2-1; TRBD1 might be the D (7 bases). The CDR3 has 15 residues. The germline V and J ends were trimmed by 5 bases and 7 bases, with 18 bases remaining between them. Germline CDR1 reads MNHEY; CDR2 reads SMNVEV (reference sequence). CDR3 loop: CASSPGTSGGNEQFF. In DNA form, the CDR3 reads TGTGCCAGCAGTCCCGGGACATCAGGGGGGAATGAGCAGTTCTTC.

This chain uses TRBV9 with TRBJ2-3; 7 positions match TRBD2. The CDR3 spans 16 residues. J lost 0 bases, V lost 3 bases, and 7 bases had no gene match. Germline values: CDR1 SGDLS, CDR2 YYNGEE. The CDR3 coding sequence is TGTGCCAGCAGCGCACTGGGGGGAGGGAGCACAGATACGCAGTATTTT. Amino acids: CASSALGGGSTDTQYF.

A single count supports this clone. The genes are TRBV28 and TRBJ2-1; D possibly corresponds to TRBD1 (5 bases). V lost 6 bases and J lost 14, with 14 bases in between. Germline loops: CDR1 MDHEN, CDR2 SYDVKM. This CDR3 has 11 amino acids. CDR3 sequence: CASSISGNEFF. In DNA form, the CDR3 reads TGTGCCAGCAGCATATCAGGGAATGAGTTCTTC.

The genes are TRBV25-1 and TRBJ1-2; D not resolved. This CDR3 region has 12 residues. CDR1 is MGHDK and CDR2 is SYGVNS in the germline V gene. V dropped 3 bases and J dropped 4 bases, with 6 bases sitting between them. The CDR3 DNA reads TGTGCCAGCAGTGAGACATCCTATGGCTACACCTTC. Residues: CASSETSYGYTF.

The J gene is TRBJ2-1, the V gene TRBV6-5, with 9 nucleotides matching TRBD2. The germline gives CDR1 MNHEY, CDR2 SVGAGI. This CDR3 is 15 amino acids long. The J segment lost 7 bases and the V segment lost 2 bases, leaving 6 bases of the junction unmatched. In DNA form, the CDR3 reads TGTGCCAGCAGTTACGAGCCTAGCGGGAAAAATGAGCAGTTCTTC. Translating gives CASSYEPSGKNEQFF.

The chain recombines TRBV7-9 with TRBJ2-5; D remains unclear. CDR1 SEHNR and CDR2 FQNEAQ come from the germline V gene (reference sequence). Trimming shortened V by 5 bases and J by 1 base, and 2 bases separated the two germline ends. This CDR3 spans 11 amino acids. DNA for the CDR3: TGTGCCAGCAGCGTCCAAGAGACCCAGTACTTC. Encoded protein: CASSVQETQYF.

In DNA form, the CDR3 reads TGTGCCAGCAGCTTACCAGGACAGGGTGAAGCTTTCTTT. It codes for CASSLPGQGEAFF. The rearrangement joins TRBV7-9 to TRBJ1-1; the match to TRBD1 covers 8 bases. V shed 2 bases and J 7 bases; nucleotides not matched to a gene: 3. The length of the CDR3 is 13 residues. The germline gives CDR1 SEHNR, CDR2 FQNEAQ (reference sequence).

This chain links TRBV7-9 with TRBJ2-7; 8 positions match TRBD1. The CDR3 totals 14 residues. V lost 5 bases to trimming and J lost 7 bases; unmatched junction nucleotides: 10. From germline, CDR1 is SEHNR and CDR2 FQNEAQ (reference sequence). CDR3 region: CASSPADRVGEQYF. DNA of the CDR3: TGTGCCAGCAGCCCAGCGGACAGGGTGGGGGAGCAGTACTTC.

There are a few counts of this clone. The CDR3 protein is CASSLPWGQINTEAFF. The CDR3 region has the DNA TGTGCCAGCAGCTTGCCGTGGGGACAGATCAACACTGAAGCTTTCTTT. The V and J genes are TRBV5-5 and TRBJ1-1, with 7 bases fitting TRBD1. The V gene's germline CDR1 is SGHKS and CDR2 YYEKEE (reference sequence). V was clipped by 1 base and J by 2 bases; unmatched bases: 8. The CDR3 covers 16 residues.

This sequence joins TRBV9 and TRBJ1-3; the D gene is possibly TRBD1 (6 bases). Germline CDR1 is SGDLS and CDR2 is YYNGEE. Deletions cut 1 base from V and 0 bases from J, with 17 bases between. The CDR3 covers 18 residues. DNA for the CDR3: TGTGCCAGCAGCGTAACTCGGCAGGGGCTAAGCTCTGGAAACACCATATATTTT. It translates to CASSVTRQGLSSGNTIYF.

The rearrangement joins TRBV5-6 to TRBJ2-3; D possibly uses TRBD1 or TRBD2 (5 bases each). Between the trimmed V and J ends, which lost 2 bases and 9 bases, there was a span of 19 bases. Germline assignment: CDR1 SGHDT and CDR2 YYEEEE. The CDR3 has 15 residues. DNA of the CDR3: TGTGCCAGCAGCTTCATGACCGGGGCAACCCGAACGCAGTATTTT. Protein product: CASSFMTGATRTQYF.

The V call is TRBV7-2, the J call TRBJ2-1; 13 bases agree with TRBD2. Germline CDR1 SGHTA, CDR2 FQGNSA. There are 15 residues in the CDR3. The V gene end was trimmed by 5 bases and the J gene end by 4 bases; junction bases not matched to a gene: 2. Here the CDR3 DNA reads TGTGCCAGCAGCCCGGGACTAGCGGGATACAATGAGCAGTTCTTC. Translation gives CASSPGLAGYNEQFF.

The CDR3 loop is CASSLLESTNEKLFF. The CDR3 coding sequence is TGCGCCAGCAGCCTCTTGGAGTCAACTAATGAAAAACTGTTTTTT. This chain links TRBV4-3 with TRBJ1-4; D is ambiguous. Germline CDR1 and CDR2: LGHNA and YSLEER. The CDR3 runs 15 residues. The germline V and J ends were trimmed by 4 bases and 0 bases, with 9 bases remaining between them.